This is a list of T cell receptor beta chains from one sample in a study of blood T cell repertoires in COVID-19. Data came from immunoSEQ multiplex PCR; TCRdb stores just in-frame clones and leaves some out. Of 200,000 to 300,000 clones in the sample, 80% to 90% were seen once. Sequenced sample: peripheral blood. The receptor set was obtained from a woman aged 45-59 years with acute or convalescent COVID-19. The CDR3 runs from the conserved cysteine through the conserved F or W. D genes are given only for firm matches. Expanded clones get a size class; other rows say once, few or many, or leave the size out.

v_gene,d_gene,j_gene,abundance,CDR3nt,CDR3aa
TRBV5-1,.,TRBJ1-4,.,TGCGCCAGCAGCCCTCTGAACTCATATGAAAAACTGTTTTTT,CASSPLNSYEKLFF
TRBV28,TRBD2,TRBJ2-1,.,TGTGCCAGCAGTTGGGGGGGGAATGAGCAGTTCTTC,CASSWGGNEQFF
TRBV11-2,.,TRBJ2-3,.,TGTGCCACCTGGGGGTACAGGGACACAGATACGCAGTATTTT,CATWGYRDTDTQYF
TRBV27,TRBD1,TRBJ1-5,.,TGTGCCAGCAGTCCCCTAGACAGGGATTCTCAGCCCCAGCATTTT,CASSPLDRDSQPQHF
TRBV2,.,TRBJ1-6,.,TGTGCCAGCAGTGATAGGCTCGGGAATTCACCCCTCCACTTT,CASSDRLGNSPLHF
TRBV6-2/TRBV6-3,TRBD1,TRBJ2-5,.,TGTGCCAGCAGTTGGACAGGGGAAAACCAAGAGACCCAGTACTTC,CASSWTGENQETQYF
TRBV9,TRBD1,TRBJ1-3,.,TGTGCCAGCAGCGCCTCGACAGGGCCTGGAAACACCATATATTTT,CASSASTGPGNTIYF
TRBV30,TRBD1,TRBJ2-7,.,TGTGCCCGCCGGGACAGCTACGAGCAGTACTTC,CARRDSYEQYF
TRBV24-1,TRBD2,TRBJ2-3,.,TGTGCCACCAGTGACTCACTAGCGGAAAGCACAGATACGCAGTATTTT,CATSDSLAESTDTQYF
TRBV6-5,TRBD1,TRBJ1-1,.,TGTGCCAGCAGGGAGACAGGGAGACAAACTGAAGCTTTCTTT,CASRETGRQTEAFF
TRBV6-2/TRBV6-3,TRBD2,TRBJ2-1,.,TGTGCCAGCAGTTATGGGACTAGCGGGAGTCTTGAGCAGTTCTTC,CASSYGTSGSLEQFF
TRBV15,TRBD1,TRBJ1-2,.,TGTGCCACCAGCAGAGCCCCCCGGACAGGGAACTATGGCTACACCTTC,CATSRAPRTGNYGYTF
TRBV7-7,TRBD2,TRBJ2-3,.,TGTGCTAGCAGCTTAGGGCCAGGACGGGAGGGCCTGACAGATACGCAGTATTTT,CASSLGPGREGLTDTQYF
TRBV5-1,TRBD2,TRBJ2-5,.,TGCGCCAGCAGTAGAGCGGGAGGGCCAGTGGAGACCCAGTACTTC,CASSRAGGPVETQYF
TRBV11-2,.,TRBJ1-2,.,TGTGCCAGCAGCAGTACAGGGTCATATGGCTACACCTTC,CASSSTGSYGYTF
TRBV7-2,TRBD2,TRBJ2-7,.,TGTGCCAGCAGCCCCCGGATAGCGGGAGGGCGCTACGAGCAGTACTTC,CASSPRIAGGRYEQYF
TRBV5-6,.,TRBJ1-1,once,TGTGCCAGCAGCTACGATCCGGGACACCCCACTGAAGCTTTCTTT,CASSYDPGHPTEAFF
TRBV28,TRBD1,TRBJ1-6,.,TGTGCCAGCATGGGGACAGTCTACTATAATTCACCCCTCCACTTT,CASMGTVYYNSPLHF
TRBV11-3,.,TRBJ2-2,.,TGTGCCAGCAGCGAGGGCACCGGGGAGCTGTTTTTT,CASSEGTGELFF
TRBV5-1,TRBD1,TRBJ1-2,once,TGCGCCAGCAGCTTGGCCGGGGACAGCCGACCTCTTAACGGGGGTGCCTTC,CASSLAGDSRPLNGGAF
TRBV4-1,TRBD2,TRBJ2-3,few,TGCGCCAGCAGCCTTGGACTAGCGGGAGGGCCAGGCTATACGCAGTATTTT,CASSLGLAGGPGYTQYF
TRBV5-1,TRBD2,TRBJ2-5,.,TGCGCCAGCAGCCAACAAGCGGGAGGCCCTTTAACACTACTCTACTTC,CASSQQAGGPLTLLYF
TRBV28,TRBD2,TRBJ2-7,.,TGTGCCAGCAGTTTTGTAGGACTAGCGACACCTTTAAGCGGCGAGCAGTACTTC,CASSFVGLATPLSGEQYF
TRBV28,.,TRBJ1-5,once,TGTGCCAGCTCCCTAATTGGGGGCTATAATAGCAATCAGCCCCAGCATTTT,CASSLIGGYNSNQPQHF
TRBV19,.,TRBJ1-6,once,TGTGCCAGTAGTATTGACAGAAAGGATTCACCCCTCCACTTT,CASSIDRKDSPLHF
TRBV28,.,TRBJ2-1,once,TGTGCCAGCAGTTCTGGGGGCGGTTTCAATGAGCAGTTCTTC,CASSSGGGFNEQFF
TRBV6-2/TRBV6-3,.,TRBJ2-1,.,TGTGCCAGCAGTTACCACAGCTCCTACAATGAGCAGTTCTTC,CASSYHSSYNEQFF
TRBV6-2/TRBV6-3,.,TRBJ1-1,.,TGTGCCAGCAGTTACTTCGGGAACACTGAAGCTTTCTTT,CASSYFGNTEAFF
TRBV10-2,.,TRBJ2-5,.,TGCGCCAGCAGTGCCTACAGCCAAGAGACCCAGTACTTC,CASSAYSQETQYF
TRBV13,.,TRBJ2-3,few,TGTGCCAGCAGCTTCATTTCGGGTCTTGGCTCCACAGATACGCAGTATTTT,CASSFISGLGSTDTQYF
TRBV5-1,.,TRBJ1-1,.,TGCGCCAGCAGCCGCAAGGCAGGGGCGTTGAACACTGAAGCTTTCTTT,CASSRKAGALNTEAFF
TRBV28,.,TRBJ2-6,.,TGTGCCAGCAGTTTCGAGCACTCTGGGGCCAACGTCCTGACTTTC,CASSFEHSGANVLTF
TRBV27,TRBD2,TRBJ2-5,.,TGTGCCAGCAGTTTAACGGGACTACCTTTTGGGACCCAGTACTTC,CASSLTGLPFGTQYF
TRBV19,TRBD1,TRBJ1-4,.,TGTGCCAGTAGTCCGACAGGGGGAGGAAATGAAAAACTGTTTTTT,CASSPTGGGNEKLFF
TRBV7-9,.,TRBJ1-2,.,TGTGCCAGCAGTAAAGTACAGGGTGGCTACACCTTC,CASSKVQGGYTF
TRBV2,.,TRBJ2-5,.,TGTGCCAGCAGTGAAATGGGGGGAGAGACCCAGTACTTC,CASSEMGGETQYF
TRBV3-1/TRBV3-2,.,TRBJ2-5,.,TGTGCCAGCAGTAAGGACTGGATACAAGAGACCCAGTACTTC,CASSKDWIQETQYF
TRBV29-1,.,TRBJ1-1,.,TGCAGCGTTGATGCCGGGTTCACTGAAGCTTTCTTT,CSVDAGFTEAFF
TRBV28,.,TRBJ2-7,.,TGTGCCAGCAGTCTTCAAACCGGCGAGCAGTACTTC,CASSLQTGEQYF
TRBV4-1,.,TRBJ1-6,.,TGCGCCAGCAGCCAAGACTTTCGGAATTCACCCCTCCACTTT,CASSQDFRNSPLHF
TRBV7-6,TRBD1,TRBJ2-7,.,TGTGCCAGCAGCTTAGGCGACAGGGGTTTTCAAAGCTCCTACGAGCAGTACTTC,CASSLGDRGFQSSYEQYF